This TCR beta chain was obtained from a study of early T cells in non-severe SARS-CoV-2 infection. At the level of the study: RNA in bulk from unsorted whole blood was sequenced, and chains were unpaired. Study-wide points: Matching results from VDJdb favored anti-spike CD8 responses, leaving private and CD4 specificities undetected.

This clonotype was found a few times. Antigen specificity is unknown. Individually, cDNA molecules had unique molecular identifiers attached to them. TCRdb used MiXCR to reprocess the 5' RACE reads, holding one entry per CDR3 protein. Counted here are 50,000 to 70,000 distinct CDR3 sequences, 8% to 9.5% occurring once; the ten biggest clones make up 17%. Germline V CDR1 and CDR2: SGHVS, FQNEAQ. The CDR3 is 19 residues long. V trimming: 2 bases; J trimming: 3 bases; junction bases outside the gene matches: 14. What was sequenced was whole blood. The chain employs TRBV7-8 and TRBJ1-5; 9 nucleotides align to TRBD1. The origin of this receptor is an adult who was a healthcare worker with PCR-confirmed SARS-CoV-2 infection or an uninfected control (not recorded which). CDR3 coding DNA: TGTGCCAGCAGCTTACCTGGGGACAGGGTTCCAGGAATCAATCAGCCCCAGCATTTT. Amino acid sequence: CASSLPGDRVPGINQPQHF.